This TCR beta chain was observed in a study of regulatory T cells in long-lasting Graves disease. Regarding time point: newly diagnosed GD, antithyroid drugs for less than 3 months. RNA from PBMCs was the source of the TCR library. Study-level findings and limits: New patients shared fewer public clonotypes (approximately 1,000) than persistent patients did (2,741).

Ten or more counts support this clonotype. Its antigen is not known. A read error may account for a junction end that differs from germline. Building of the TCR beta libraries involved iRepertoire HTBI primers and Arm-PCR of CDR3 regions. MiXCR, run by TCRdb on the multiplex PCR reads, gives a single entry per CDR3 protein. The data hold about 240,000 distinct CDR3 sequences, with roughly a fifth observed a single time. This CDR3 contains 18 residues. Germline loops: CDR1 SGHRS, CDR2 YFSETQ. This receptor was identified in a female donor with Graves disease. This chain joins TRBV5-1 and TRBJ2-3; TRBD2 matches 10 bases. Sequencing used peripheral blood mononuclear cells (PBMCs), obtained at new diagnosis, from a patient treated with antithyroid drugs. CDR3 sequence: CASSLAIAGGPSTDTQYF. The CDR3 region has the DNA TGTGCCAGCAGCTTGGCAATAGCGGGGGGACCTAGCACAGATACGCAGTATTTT.